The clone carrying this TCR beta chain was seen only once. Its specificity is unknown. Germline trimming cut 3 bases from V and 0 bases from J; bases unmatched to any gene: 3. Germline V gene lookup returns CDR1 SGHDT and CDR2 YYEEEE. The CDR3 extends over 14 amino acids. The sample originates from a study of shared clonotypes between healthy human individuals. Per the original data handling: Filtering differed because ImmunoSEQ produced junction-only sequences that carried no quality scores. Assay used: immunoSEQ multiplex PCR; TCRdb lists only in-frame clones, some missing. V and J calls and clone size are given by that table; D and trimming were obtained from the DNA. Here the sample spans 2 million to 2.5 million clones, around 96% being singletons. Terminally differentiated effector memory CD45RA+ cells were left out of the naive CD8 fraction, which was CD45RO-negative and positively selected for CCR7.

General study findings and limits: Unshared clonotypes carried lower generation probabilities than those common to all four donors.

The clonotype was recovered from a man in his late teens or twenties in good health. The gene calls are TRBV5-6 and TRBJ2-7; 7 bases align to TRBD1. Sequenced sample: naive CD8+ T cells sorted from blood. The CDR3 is CASSSTGISYEQYF. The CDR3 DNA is TGTGCCAGCAGCTCGACAGGGATCTCCTACGAGCAGTACTTC.